The T cell receptor (beta chain) described here comes from a study of control samples from healthy donors and cancer patients (TCRdb year 2020). Library preparation used the immunoSEQ multiplex PCR assay. The table was pulled from immuneACCESS by TCRdb, which kept in-frame rearrangements only. Such tables lose some clones; where checked, under half of the loss comes from unresolved V genes, and the rest has no known cause. The sample data list over 150,000 clones, and around 92% of these were observed just once. The ten largest clones represent 2% of the sample. Looking up the germline V gene (reference sequence) yields CDR1 LNHNV and CDR2 YYDKDF. Unmatched junction bases come to 4, with V trimmed by 3 bases and J by 1 base. The cysteine opens and the phenylalanine closes a CDR3 of 15 amino acids. Just the 45-base CDR3 DNA is kept, in frame starting at base 1. This clone has a single count. It has no known antigen specificity. No much larger clone exists at a distance of one base, and base qualities are not known.

The chain employs TRBV15 and TRBJ2-5; 8 middle bases align to TRBD2. The specimen was blood. This sequence originates from a woman in her thirties or forties in good health. In nucleotides, the sequence is TGTGCCACCAGCAGGGAACGGGGGGGCCAAGAGACCCAGTACTTC. Its amino acids are CATSRERGGQETQYF. The variable domain in full, with residues beyond the CDR3 obtained from the reference TRBV15 and TRBJ2-5 genes, is DAMVIQNPRYQVTQFGKPVTLSCSQTLNHNVMYWYQQKSSQAPKLLFHYYDKDFNNEADTPDNFQSRRPNTSFCFLDIRSPGLGDTAMYLCATSRERGGQETQYFGPGTRLLVL.